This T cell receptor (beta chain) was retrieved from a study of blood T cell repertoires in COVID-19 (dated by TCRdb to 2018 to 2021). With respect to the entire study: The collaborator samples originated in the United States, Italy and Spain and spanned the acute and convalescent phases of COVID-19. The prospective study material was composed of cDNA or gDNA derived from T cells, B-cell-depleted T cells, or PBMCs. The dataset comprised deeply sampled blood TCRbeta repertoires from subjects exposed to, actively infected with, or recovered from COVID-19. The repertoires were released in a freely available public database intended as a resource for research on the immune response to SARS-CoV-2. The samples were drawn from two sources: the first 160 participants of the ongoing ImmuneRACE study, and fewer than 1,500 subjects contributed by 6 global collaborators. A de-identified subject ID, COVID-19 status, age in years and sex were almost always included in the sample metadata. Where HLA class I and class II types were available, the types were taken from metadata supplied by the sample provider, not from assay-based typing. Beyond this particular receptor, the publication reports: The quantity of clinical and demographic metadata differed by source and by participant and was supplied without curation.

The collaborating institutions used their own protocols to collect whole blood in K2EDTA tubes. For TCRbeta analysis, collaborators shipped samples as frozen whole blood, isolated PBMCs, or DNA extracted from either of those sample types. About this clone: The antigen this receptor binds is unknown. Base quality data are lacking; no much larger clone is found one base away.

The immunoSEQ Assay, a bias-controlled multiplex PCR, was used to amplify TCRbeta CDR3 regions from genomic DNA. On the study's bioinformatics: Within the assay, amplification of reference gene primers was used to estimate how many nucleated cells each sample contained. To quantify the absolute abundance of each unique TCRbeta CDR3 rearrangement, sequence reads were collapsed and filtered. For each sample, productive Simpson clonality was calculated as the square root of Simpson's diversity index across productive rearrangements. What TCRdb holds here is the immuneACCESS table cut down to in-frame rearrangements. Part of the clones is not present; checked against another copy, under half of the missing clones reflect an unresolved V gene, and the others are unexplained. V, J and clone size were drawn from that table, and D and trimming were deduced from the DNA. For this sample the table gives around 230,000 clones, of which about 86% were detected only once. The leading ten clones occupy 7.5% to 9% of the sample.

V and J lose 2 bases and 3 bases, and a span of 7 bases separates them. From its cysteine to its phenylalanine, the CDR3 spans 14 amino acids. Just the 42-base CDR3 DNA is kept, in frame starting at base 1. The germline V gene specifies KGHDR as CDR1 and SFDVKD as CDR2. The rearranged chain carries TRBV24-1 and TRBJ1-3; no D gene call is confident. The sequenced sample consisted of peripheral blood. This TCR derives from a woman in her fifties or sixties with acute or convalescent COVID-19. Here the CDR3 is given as CATSDSSGGNTIYF. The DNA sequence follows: TGTGCCACCAGTGATTCGTCAGGTGGAAACACCATATATTTT.